A selection of T cell receptor beta chains follows, all from one sample in a study of identical twins. Each CDR3 protein gets one entry after TCRdb re-called the 5' RACE reads with MiXCR. The sample holds about 660,000 distinct CDR3 sequences, 8.6% seen once. The same data also went into a second study, on yellow fever vaccine responses in identical twins.

Sequencing was done on a sample of PBMCs. The source of these receptors is a woman under 30 in good health. The CDR3 runs from the conserved cysteine through the conserved F or W. The D gene is left open where the match is weak. Size tells how often a clone was seen (once, few, many) or the class of an expanded clone, and some rows leave it out.

v_gene,abundance,d_gene,j_gene,CDR3aa,CDR3nt
TRBV7-9,NA,TRBD2,TRBJ2-1,CASSLRTSGSLNEQFF,TGTGCCAGCAGCCTACGGACTAGCGGGAGCCTCAATGAGCAGTTCTTC
TRBV6-2/TRBV6-3,few,NA,TRBJ2-2,CASSYSAQGVGELFF,TGTGCCAGCAGTTACTCCGCCCAAGGGGTCGGGGAGCTGTTTTTT
TRBV3-1,NA,NA,TRBJ2-1,CASSPVGLPFNEQFF,TGTGCCAGCAGCCCCGTGGGACTTCCCTTCAATGAGCAGTTCTTC
TRBV3-1,NA,NA,TRBJ2-1,CASSQGRAVSSYNEQFF,TGTGCCAGCAGCCAAGGAAGGGCAGTGAGCTCCTACAATGAGCAGTTCTTC
TRBV4-1,many,NA,TRBJ1-5,CASSQAGVSNQPQHF,TGCGCCAGCAGCCAAGCGGGGGTGAGCAATCAGCCCCAGCATTTT
TRBV4-3,NA,TRBD2,TRBJ2-3,CASSQGFGGGSDTQYF,TGCGCCAGCAGCCAAGGGTTCGGGGGAGGGTCAGATACGCAGTATTTT
TRBV5-1,many,NA,TRBJ2-2,CASSRTVSGELFF,TGCGCCAGCAGCCGGACAGTAAGCGGGGAGCTGTTTTTT
TRBV29-1,many,TRBD1,TRBJ2-2,CSVDQGAGELFF,TGCAGCGTTGATCAGGGGGCCGGGGAGCTGTTTTTT
TRBV7-9,few,NA,TRBJ1-6,CASSLGSPNSPLHF,TGTGCCAGCAGCTTAGGGAGCCCTAATTCACCCCTCCACTTT
TRBV29-1,NA,NA,TRBJ2-4,CSVKAVLENIQYF,TGCAGCGTTAAAGCGGTACTGGAAAACATTCAGTACTTC
TRBV5-1,many,NA,TRBJ1-6,CASSSGNSPLHF,TGCGCCAGCAGCTCCGGGAATTCACCCCTCCACTTT
TRBV5-1,few,NA,TRBJ1-4,CASSLAVGEREKLFF,TGCGCCAGCAGCTTGGCGGTGGGGGAGCGTGAAAAACTGTTTTTT
TRBV7-9,NA,TRBD1,TRBJ2-3,CASSFKTGTDTQYF,TGTGCCAGCAGCTTCAAGACAGGGACAGATACGCAGTATTTT
TRBV6-5,few,TRBD1,TRBJ2-2,CASSYSPGQGAFGELFF,TGTGCCAGCAGTTACTCGCCGGGACAGGGGGCGTTCGGGGAGCTGTTTTTT
TRBV6-2/TRBV6-3,many,TRBD2,TRBJ2-1,CASTRLAGAYNEQFF,TGTGCCAGCACCAGACTAGCGGGGGCCTACAATGAGCAGTTCTTC
TRBV29-1,few,TRBD1,TRBJ1-4,CSVATGTNEKLFF,TGCAGCGTCGCGACAGGGACTAATGAAAAACTGTTTTTT
TRBV4-2,few,TRBD2,TRBJ2-1,CASRPSLEREGPHEQFF,TGTGCCAGCAGGCCAAGTTTAGAAAGGGAGGGTCCTCATGAGCAGTTCTTC